The clone carrying this T cell receptor (beta chain) was detected ten times or more. The antigen is unknown. One entry per CDR3 protein, called by TCRdb with MiXCR from the 5' RACE reads. The sample consists of tens of thousands of distinct CDR3 sequences, about 6.8% of them appearing once. This sample was included in a study of CD8 T cells in ankylosing spondylitis. Whole-study findings and limits: In the blood and synovial fluid of reactive arthritis, some motif variants had been previously reported.

Germline loops: CDR1 DFQATT, CDR2 SNEGSKA (reference sequence). V dropped 3 bases and J dropped 8 bases, with 11 bases sitting between them. The CDR3 length is 12 residues. Sequenced input: blood, either unsorted or a sorted T cell fraction (not recorded which). V and J are TRBV20-1 and TRBJ2-1; D is ambiguous. This clonotype was obtained from a male donor with ankylosing spondylitis or in good health (not recorded which). DNA for the CDR3: TGCAGTGCTAGCGGTCTAGGCGATGAGCAGTTCTTC. Encoded protein: CSASGLGDEQFF.